This T cell receptor (beta chain) was recovered during a study of OX40 agonist ivuxolimab in advanced cancers. Turning to the study itself: Partial response was recorded in three patients: one hepatocellular carcinoma and two cutaneous melanoma cases.

The CDR3 sequence is 14 residues long. V was pared by 3 bases and J by 4 bases, with 9 bases between. Germline CDR1 is MDHEN and CDR2 is SYDVKM. Patients with a history of autoimmune disease or on systemic immunosuppression were excluded. The timepoints at which blood was sampled were baseline, cycle 4 day 1, and cycle 7 day 1. Study-level points and caveats: Normalized T-cell clonal expansion was also low in some nonresponders.

This clone occurred once. Its antigen is undetermined. Some clones are missing from TCRdb's copy, which holds only in-frame ones; the method was immunoSEQ multiplex PCR. The repertoire has tens of thousands of clones, less than 95% of them found once; the top ten carry about 1.7%. This clonotype was sampled from an adult with an advanced solid tumor such as melanoma, head and neck, liver or kidney cancer. The chain carries TRBV28 and TRBJ1-4, with D unclear. This sample comprised CD4+ or CD8+ T cells sorted from blood, obtained in a trial of the OX40 agonist ivuxolimab. The CDR3 nucleotides read TGTGCCAGCAGTTTGTTAACGGGTAATGAAAAACTGTTTTTT. It specifies CASSLLTGNEKLFF.